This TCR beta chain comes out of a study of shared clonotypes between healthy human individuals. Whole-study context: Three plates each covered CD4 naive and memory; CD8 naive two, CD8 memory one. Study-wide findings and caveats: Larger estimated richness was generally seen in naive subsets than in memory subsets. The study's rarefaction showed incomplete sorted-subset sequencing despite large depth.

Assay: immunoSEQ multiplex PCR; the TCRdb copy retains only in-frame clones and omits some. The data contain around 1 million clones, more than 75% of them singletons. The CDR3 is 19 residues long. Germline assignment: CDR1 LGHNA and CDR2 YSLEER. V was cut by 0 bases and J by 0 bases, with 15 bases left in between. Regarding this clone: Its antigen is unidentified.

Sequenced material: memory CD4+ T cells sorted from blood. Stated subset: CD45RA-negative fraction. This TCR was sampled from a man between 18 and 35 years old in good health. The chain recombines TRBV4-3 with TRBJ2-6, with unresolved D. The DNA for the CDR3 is TGCGCCAGCAGCCAAGAGGTAGTCAACAAAAACTCTGGGGCCAACGTCCTGACTTTC. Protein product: CASSQEVVNKNSGANVLTF.